This passage covers 30 T cell receptor beta chains from one sample sequenced in a study of shared clonotypes between healthy human individuals. Repertoires were generated with immunoSEQ multiplex PCR, while TCRdb's copy carries only in-frame clones and drops some. The sample contains more than 2 million clones, 93% of which appear only once. CD8 cells regarded as naive lacked CD45RO, were positively chosen for CCR7, and omitted terminally differentiated effector memory CD45RA+ cells. Sequenced: naive CD8+ T cells from PBMCs. The receptors originated from a man aged 18 to 30 in good health. Some clones in this sample may be carry-over from other donors' samples.

V gene TRBV10-3 combines with J gene TRBJ1-1; no definite D call. CDR3 size: 13 residues. Trimming took 5 bases from V and 6 from J, leaving 13 bases between them. The germline CDR1 and CDR2 sequences are ENHRY and SYGVKD. In DNA, the CDR3 is TGTGCCATCAGTCCCCCAGGCCGTGCTGAAGCTTTCTTT. It translates to CAISPPGRAEAFF.

CDR3 nucleotide sequence: TGTGCCAGCAGCTCCCCGACCACATCCGGGACAGGGGTCCCACAAGAGACCCAGTACTTC. This gives the protein CASSSPTTSGTGVPQETQYF. The chain combines TRBV7-6 with TRBJ2-5, with 10 bases matching TRBD1. The CDR3 loop spans 20 amino acids. The germline V gene encodes CDR1 SGHVS and CDR2 FNYEAQ. Trimming took 4 bases from V and 2 from J; bases not matched to a gene: 19. Using reference TRBV7-6 and TRBJ2-5 for the parts outside the CDR3, the full variable domain is GAGVSQSPRYKVTKRGQDVALRCDPISGHVSLYWYRQALGQGPEFLTYFNYEAQQDKSGLPNDRFSAERPEGSISTLTIQRTEQRDSAMYRCASSSPTTSGTGVPQETQYFGPGTRLLVL.

Turning to this clone: This sample includes further DNA sequences coding for the same CDR3. V gene TRBV7-9 combines with J gene TRBJ2-7; the D gene is possibly TRBD2 (5 bases). From germline, CDR1 is SEHNR and CDR2 FQNEAQ (reference sequence). CDR3 length: 12 amino acids. V lost 2 bases to trimming and J lost 6 bases, with 8 bases between them. CDR3 loop: CASSLLRVEQYF. CDR3 nucleotide sequence: TGTGCCAGCAGCTTATTGCGGGTCGAGCAGTACTTC.

V usage is TRBV6-6 and J usage is TRBJ1-2, with D possibly matching TRBD1 (5 bases). This CDR3 is built from 15 residues. V lost 0 bases and J 7 bases, leaving 15 bases between the germline ends. Germline V CDR1 and CDR2: MNHNY, SVGAGI (reference sequence). The CDR3 region is CASSYSNGRAPGYTF. CDR3 in DNA: TGTGCCAGCAGTTACTCGAACGGCAGGGCCCCTGGCTACACCTTC.

The J gene is TRBJ2-7, the V gene TRBV2; tentatively, D is TRBD1 (6 bases). CDR3 length: 14 residues. V was shortened by 6 bases and J by 2 bases, with 14 bases between the two germline ends. CDR1 is SNHLY and CDR2 is FYNNEI in the germline V gene. The CDR3 bases are TGTGCCAGCAGCGCCGGGACACGGACCTACGAGCAGTACTTC. Translated, it gives CASSAGTRTYEQYF.

The gene calls are TRBV14 and TRBJ1-1; no firm D call. V was clipped by 1 base and J by 1 base, with 7 bases between them. This CDR3 has 14 amino acids. Germline-derived CDR1 and CDR2 are SGHDN and FVKESK. CDR3 sequence reads: CASSQVRKNTEAFF. The CDR3 coding sequence is TGTGCCAGCAGCCAAGTACGGAAGAACACTGAAGCTTTCTTT.

The chain is built from TRBV7-8 and TRBJ2-2; TRBD2 matches 7 bases. CDR1 and CDR2 (germline): SGHVS, FQNEAQ. This CDR3 is 16 amino acids long. The V gene end was trimmed by 3 bases and the J gene end by 5 bases; junction bases not matched to a gene: 9. Here the CDR3 DNA reads TGTGCCAGCAGCTTGTATACGGGAGGTAGTACCGGGGAGCTGTTTTTT. Protein: CASSLYTGGSTGELFF. The whole variable domain, remainder taken from reference TRBV7-8 and TRBJ2-2, is GAGVSQSPRYKVAKRGQDVALRCDPISGHVSLFWYQQALGQGPEFLTYFQNEAQLDKSGLPSDRFFAERPEGSVSTLKIQRTQQEDSAVYLCASSLYTGGSTGELFFGEGSRLTVL.

In the case of this clone: Different DNA sequences within this sample yield the same CDR3. The V call is TRBV7-9, the J call TRBJ2-1, with D possibly being TRBD1 (6 bases). Germline V lookup: CDR1 SEHNR, CDR2 FQNEAQ (reference sequence). The germline V and J ends were trimmed by 3 bases and 3 bases, with 9 bases remaining between them. The CDR3 contains 14 residues. The CDR3 DNA sequence: TGTGCCAGCAGCTTGGACAGTAGCTACAATGAGCAGTTCTTC. It encodes CASSLDSSYNEQFF.

This clone was recorded once. The V call is TRBV19, the J call TRBJ2-2; D remains ambiguous. CDR1 and CDR2 (germline): LNHDA, SQIVND (reference sequence). Trimming pared 3 bases from V and 14 bases from J, leaving 16 bases between. This CDR3 has 13 amino acids. The CDR3 region is CASSISVYRELFF. The DNA of the CDR3 is TGTGCCAGTAGTATCTCGGTATATCGAGAACTGTTTTTT.

The J gene is TRBJ1-3, the V gene TRBV5-4; no definite D call. CDR3 length: 13 residues. Trimming stripped 2 bases from V and 7 bases from J, with 10 bases between. Germline assignment: CDR1 SGHNT and CDR2 YYREEE (reference sequence). The CDR3 here is CASSLYGVNTIYF. The CDR3 DNA reads as TGTGCCAGCAGCTTATACGGTGTCAACACCATATATTTT. The whole variable domain, remainder taken from reference TRBV5-4 and TRBJ1-3, is ETGVTQSPTHLIKTRGQQVTLRCSSQSGHNTVSWYQQALGQGPQFIFQYYREEENGRGNFPPRFSGLQFPNYSSELNVNALELDDSALYLCASSLYGVNTIYFGEGSWLTVV.

The V and J genes are TRBV6-1 and TRBJ2-7, with D unresolved. Looked up from germline, CDR1 is MNHNS and CDR2 is SASEGT. V lost 1 base and J 6 bases, leaving 13 bases between the germline ends. The CDR3 runs 14 residues. CDR3 in DNA: TGTGCCAGCAGTGAAGGGACCCTTCGAGGCGAGCAGTACTTC. This sequence encodes CASSEGTLRGEQYF.

The chain uses TRBV6-5 and TRBJ2-5; unclear D gene. The CDR3 contains 13 residues. V was shortened by 2 bases and J by 5 bases, with 9 bases between the two germline ends. The V gene's germline CDR1 is MNHEY and CDR2 SVGAGI. The CDR3 sequence is CASSYGHGETQYF. The CDR3 DNA follows: TGTGCCAGCAGTTACGGGCACGGCGAGACCCAGTACTTC.

V usage is TRBV19 and J usage is TRBJ1-5, with D maybe TRBD1 (6 bases). The ends were cut back, 3 bases at V and 4 bases at J, with 10 bases in the middle. The V gene's germline CDR1 is LNHDA and CDR2 SQIVND (reference sequence). The CDR3 has 14 amino acids. The CDR3 loop is CASSMTGVNQPQHF. DNA for the CDR3: TGTGCCAGTAGTATGACAGGCGTTAATCAGCCCCAGCATTTT.

This clone appeared once. The chain links TRBV9 to TRBJ2-3; TRBD2 is a possible D gene (6 bases). Trimming shortened V by 4 bases and J by 4 bases, and 16 bases separated the two germline ends. The CDR3 length is 15 residues. Germline V gives CDR1 SGDLS, CDR2 YYNGEE. CDR3 sequence reads: CASSPRGREADTQYF. The CDR3 nucleotides read TGTGCCAGCAGCCCGCGCGGGCGGGAAGCAGATACGCAGTATTTT.

This rearrangement joins TRBV5-1 to TRBJ1-5; D uncertain. With 7 bases removed from V and 2 bases from J, the gap between germline ends came to 19 bases. The V gene's germline CDR1 is SGHRS and CDR2 YFSETQ. CDR3 length: 16 amino acids. The CDR3 here is CASAPRPGEGNQPQHF. The CDR3 nucleotides read TGCGCCAGCGCTCCACGCCCCGGTGAGGGCAATCAGCCCCAGCATTTT.

V gene TRBV11-2 combines with J gene TRBJ2-1; D remains unclear. The V end lost 2 bases, the J end lost 9 bases, and 5 bases lay between the germline ends. This CDR3 is 11 amino acids long. The germline V gene encodes CDR1 SGHAT and CDR2 FQNNGV. The CDR3 here is CASSLTGEQFF. CDR3 DNA: TGTGCCAGCAGCTTAACTGGTGAGCAGTTCTTC.

This chain uses TRBV25-1 with TRBJ1-2; D gene ambiguous. V was clipped by 1 base and J by 0 bases, with 9 bases between them. The V gene's germline CDR1 is MGHDK and CDR2 SYGVNS. The CDR3 consists of 15 residues. The CDR3 DNA reads as TGTGCCAGCAGTGAATCCAACAGAGCTAACTATGGCTACACCTTC. Translation: CASSESNRANYGYTF.

This rearrangement joins TRBV9 to TRBJ2-4, with D maybe TRBD1 (5 bases). Trimming pared 0 bases from V and 5 bases from J, leaving 9 bases between. From germline, CDR1 is SGDLS and CDR2 YYNGEE. CDR3 length: 14 amino acids. The CDR3 sequence is CASSVGQNQNIQYF. CDR3 DNA sequence: TGTGCCAGCAGCGTAGGACAGAACCAAAACATTCAGTACTTC.

The CDR3 region is CASSSEWTGTNEKLFF. Here the CDR3 DNA reads TGTGCCAGCAGTTCCGAATGGACAGGGACTAATGAAAAACTGTTTTTT. V gene TRBV27 combines with J gene TRBJ1-4; 8 bases fit TRBD1. This CDR3 comprises 16 residues. V lost 4 bases and J lost 2; bases outside the gene matches: 6. Looked up from germline, CDR1 is MNHEY and CDR2 is SMNVEV (reference sequence).

The V call is TRBV29-1, the J call TRBJ1-2; D is undetermined. The V end lost 1 base, the J end lost 0 bases, and 15 bases lay between the germline ends. Germline V CDR1 and CDR2: SQVTM, ANQGSEA. The CDR3 covers 16 residues. CDR3 DNA: TGCAGCGTTGAAGCAGGCTACACATACACTAACTATGGCTACACCTTC. Translating it yields CSVEAGYTYTNYGYTF.

The chain links TRBV18 to TRBJ2-1, with 8 bases fitting TRBD2. Per germline, CDR1 KGHSH and CDR2 LQKENI. The CDR3 extends over 17 amino acids. Germline trimming cut 3 bases from V and 8 bases from J; bases unmatched to any gene: 15. For the CDR3, the DNA is TGTGCCAGCTCACCCTCTAGTATTGGGACTAGTTCTTATGAGCAGTTCTTC. This encodes CASSPSSIGTSSYEQFF. The full variable domain, its missing parts supplied by reference TRBV18 and TRBJ2-1, is NAGVMQNPRHLVRRRGQEARLRCSPMKGHSHVYWYRQLPEEGLKFMVYLQKENIIDESGMPKERFSAEFPKEGPSILRIQQVVRGDSAAYFCASSPSSIGTSSYEQFFGPGTRLTVL.

The genes are TRBV9 and TRBJ2-2, with a weak D call TRBD2 (6 bases). Trimming left V 0 bases short and J 0 bases short, with 15 bases between. CDR1 and CDR2 from the germline V gene are SGDLS and YYNGEE. The CDR3 has 18 residues. CDR3 region: CASSVVSSEHSNTGELFF. The CDR3 nucleotides read TGTGCCAGCAGCGTAGTATCTAGCGAGCACTCGAACACCGGGGAGCTGTTTTTT.

This chain uses TRBV13 with TRBJ1-2; 9 nucleotides line up with TRBD1. The CDR3 is made up of 16 amino acids. Looked up from germline, CDR1 is PRHDT and CDR2 is FYEKMQ (reference sequence). The J segment lost 3 bases and the V segment lost 1 base, leaving 6 bases of the junction unmatched. The CDR3 is CASSLETGGPDYGYTF. DNA for the CDR3: TGTGCCAGCAGCTTAGAGACAGGGGGTCCCGACTATGGCTACACCTTC.

The chain combines TRBV28 with TRBJ1-1; D call uncertain. This CDR3 contains 15 residues. Germline V lookup: CDR1 MDHEN, CDR2 SYDVKM. The germline V and J ends were trimmed by 2 bases and 2 bases, with 12 bases remaining between them. The CDR3 protein is CASSLTGLPNTEAFF. The CDR3 region has the DNA TGTGCCAGCAGTTTAACCGGGCTACCAAACACTGAAGCTTTCTTT.

The rearrangement joins TRBV5-6 to TRBJ1-5, with D maybe TRBD1 (5 bases). Trimming stripped 4 bases from V and 3 bases from J, with 14 bases between. The germline CDR1 and CDR2 sequences are SGHDT and YYEEEE. CDR3 length: 15 amino acids. The DNA for the CDR3 is TGTGCCAGCAGCCGATCGGGACGGTTCAATCAGCCCCAGCATTTT. Translation: CASSRSGRFNQPQHF.

The chain combines TRBV15 with TRBJ1-1, with D perhaps matching TRBD1 (5 bases). Trimming stripped 3 bases from V and 8 bases from J, with 7 bases between. The CDR3 extends over 11 amino acids. Germline assignment: CDR1 LNHNV and CDR2 YYDKDF (reference sequence). CDR3 in DNA: TGTGCCACCAGCAGTGGGGGGGAAGCTTTCTTT. It translates to CATSSGGEAFF.

The V and J genes are TRBV27 and TRBJ2-1; tentatively, D is TRBD2 (6 bases). This CDR3 has 17 residues. V lost 6 bases, J lost 7 bases, and 25 bases lay in between. Germline lookup yields CDR1 MNHEY and CDR2 SMNVEV (reference sequence). CDR3 nucleotides: TGTGCCAGCAGCCGACTCCTGGGACTGGGTCCGGGGAATGAGCAGTTCTTC. It yields the protein CASSRLLGLGPGNEQFF.

In this sample, this clone turned up once. The chain links TRBV4-3 to TRBJ2-7; 9 bases are a match to TRBD1. The CDR3 has 17 amino acids. Germline V gene data show CDR1 as LGHNA and CDR2 as YSLEER. The V gene end was trimmed by 1 base and the J gene end by 6 bases; junction bases not matched to a gene: 13. The DNA for the CDR3 is TGCGCCAGCAGCCAAGTCCGGGACAGGGAGTTGTCGATCGAGCAGTACTTC. It codes for CASSQVRDRELSIEQYF.

This chain's CDR3 is CASSFRLRSYEQYF. CDR3 DNA: TGTGCCAGCAGCTTTCGGCTCAGATCCTACGAGCAGTACTTC. The J gene is TRBJ2-7, the V gene TRBV13; D is undetermined. CDR1 and CDR2 from the germline V gene are PRHDT and FYEKMQ (reference sequence). The CDR3 covers 14 residues. Trimming stripped 3 bases from V and 1 base from J, with 10 bases between.

The CDR3 here is CASSSGPSTYNEQFF. The CDR3 coding sequence is TGTGCCAGCAGCTCAGGACCGTCAACCTACAATGAGCAGTTCTTC. The chain is built from TRBV7-9 and TRBJ2-1; unclear D gene. Germline V CDR1 and CDR2: SEHNR, FQNEAQ (reference sequence). The V end was cut by 4 bases, the J end by 2 bases, with 12 bases between. The CDR3 has 15 residues. The variable domain in full, completed from reference TRBV7-9 and TRBJ2-1, reads DTGVSQNPRHKITKRGQNVTFRCDPISEHNRLYWYRQTLGQGPEFLTYFQNEAQLEKSRLLSDRFSAERPKGSFSTLEIQRTEQGDSAMYLCASSSGPSTYNEQFFGPGTRLTVL.